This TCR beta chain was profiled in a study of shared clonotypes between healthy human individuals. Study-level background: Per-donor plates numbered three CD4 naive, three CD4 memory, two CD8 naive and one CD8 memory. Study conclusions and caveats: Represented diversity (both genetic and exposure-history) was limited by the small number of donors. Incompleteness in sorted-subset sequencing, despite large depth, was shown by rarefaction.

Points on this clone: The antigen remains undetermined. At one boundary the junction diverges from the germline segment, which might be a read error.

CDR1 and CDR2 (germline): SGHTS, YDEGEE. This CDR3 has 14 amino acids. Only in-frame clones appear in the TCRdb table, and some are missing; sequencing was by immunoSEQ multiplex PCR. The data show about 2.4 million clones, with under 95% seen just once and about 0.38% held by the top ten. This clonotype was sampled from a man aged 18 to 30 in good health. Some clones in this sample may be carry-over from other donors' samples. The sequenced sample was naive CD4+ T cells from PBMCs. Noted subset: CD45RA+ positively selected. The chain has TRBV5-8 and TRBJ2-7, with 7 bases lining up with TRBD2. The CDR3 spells CASRSGGGPYEQCF. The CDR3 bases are TGTGCCAGCAGATCGGGAGGCGGCCCCTACGAGCAGTGCTTC.